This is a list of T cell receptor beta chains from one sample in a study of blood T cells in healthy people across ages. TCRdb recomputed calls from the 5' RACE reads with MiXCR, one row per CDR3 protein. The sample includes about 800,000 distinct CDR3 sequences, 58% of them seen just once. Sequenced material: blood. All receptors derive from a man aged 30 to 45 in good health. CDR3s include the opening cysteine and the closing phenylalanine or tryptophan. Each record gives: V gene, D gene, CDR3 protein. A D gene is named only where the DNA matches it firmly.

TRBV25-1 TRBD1 CASSGFTGTGKTNYGYTF
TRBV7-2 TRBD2 CASSLNSGGRGEQYF
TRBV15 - CATGGRKGYTF
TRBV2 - CASISVQGAYEQYF
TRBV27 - CASSFYGIRNEQFF
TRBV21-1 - CASSKASSGRAKRSYNEQFF
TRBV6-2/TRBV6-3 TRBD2 CASSYVGGRPNYEQYF
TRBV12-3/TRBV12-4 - CASSLPDSHEQYF
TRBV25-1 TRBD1 CASSGQTDTWETGYRYEQYF
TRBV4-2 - CASSQQAVSGNTIYF
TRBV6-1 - CASSPIGGDSQFF
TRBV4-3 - CASSPIRSSYEQYF
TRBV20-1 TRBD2 CSALPGLAGGFYEQYF
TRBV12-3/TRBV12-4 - CASSYARDGYEQYF
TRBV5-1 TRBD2 CASRSQRLAGIYNEQFF
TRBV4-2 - CASSQDQWQPQHF
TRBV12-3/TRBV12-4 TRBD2 CASSPTSGADTQYF
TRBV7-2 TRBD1 CASSYSGTGPGELFF
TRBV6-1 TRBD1 CATRTGTGSFSSYGYTF
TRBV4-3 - CASSQDLTNGWSPLHF
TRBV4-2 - CASSLGKGVREKLFF
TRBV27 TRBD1 CASNRDRVLDKRTPRPPEQYF
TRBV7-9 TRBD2 CASSPSSGIEQFF
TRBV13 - CASGGAASVYEQFF
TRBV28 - CASSSAGPTNEQFF
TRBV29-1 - CSVHTGGVLSGANVLTF
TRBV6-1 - CASTLYGTGSYEQYF
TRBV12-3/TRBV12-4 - CASSFSLSPATPLHF
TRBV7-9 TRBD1 CASRRTQGSVNYGYTF
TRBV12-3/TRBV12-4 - CASTLAHSNEQYF
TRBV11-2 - CASSRYRTAYEQYF
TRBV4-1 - CASSQDQEEFTDTQYF
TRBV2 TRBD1 CASRGQGNQPQHF
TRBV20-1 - CSARSTEYEQYF
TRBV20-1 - CSARAGGWLTYNEQFF
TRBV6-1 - CASSEFQGNQPQHF
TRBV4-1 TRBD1 CASSPAPMDRDQETQYF
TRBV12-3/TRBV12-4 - CASSFQPPSYEQYF
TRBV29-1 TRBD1 CSVGDRVVGEQFF
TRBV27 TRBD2 CASSLRFGLADDEDEQFF